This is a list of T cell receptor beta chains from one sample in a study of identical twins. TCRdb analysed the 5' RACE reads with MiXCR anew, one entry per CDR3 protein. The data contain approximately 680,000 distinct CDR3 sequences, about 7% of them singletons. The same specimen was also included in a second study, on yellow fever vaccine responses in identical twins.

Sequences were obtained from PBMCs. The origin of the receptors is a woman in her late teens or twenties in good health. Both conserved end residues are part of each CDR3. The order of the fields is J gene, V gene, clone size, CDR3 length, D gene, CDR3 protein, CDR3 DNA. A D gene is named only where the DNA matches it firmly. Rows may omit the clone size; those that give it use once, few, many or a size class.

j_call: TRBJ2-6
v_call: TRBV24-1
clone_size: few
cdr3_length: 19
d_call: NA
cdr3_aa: CATSDLGTVLDSGANVLTF
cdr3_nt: TGTGCCACCAGTGATTTAGGTACAGTATTAGACTCTGGGGCCAACGTCCTGACTTTC

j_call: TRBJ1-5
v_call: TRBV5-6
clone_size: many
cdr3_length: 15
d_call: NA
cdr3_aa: CASSLYSNSNQPQHF
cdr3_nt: TGTGCCAGCAGCTTATACAGCAATAGCAATCAGCCCCAGCATTTT

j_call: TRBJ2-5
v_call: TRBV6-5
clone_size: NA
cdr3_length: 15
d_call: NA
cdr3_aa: CASSYSSAGEETQYF
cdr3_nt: TGTGCCAGCAGTTACTCCTCGGCAGGCGAAGAGACCCAGTACTTC

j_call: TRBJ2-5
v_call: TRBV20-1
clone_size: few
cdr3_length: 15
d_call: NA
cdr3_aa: CSARGVRTVQETQYF
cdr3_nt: TGCAGTGCTAGAGGGGTCAGGACAGTCCAAGAGACCCAGTACTTC

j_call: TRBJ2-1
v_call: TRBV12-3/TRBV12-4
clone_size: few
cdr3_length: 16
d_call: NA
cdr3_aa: CASSPTGLATYNEQFF
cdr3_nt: TGTGCCAGCAGCCCCACGGGGCTAGCGACCTACAATGAGCAGTTCTTC

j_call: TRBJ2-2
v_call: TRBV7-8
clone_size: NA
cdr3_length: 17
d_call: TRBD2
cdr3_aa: CASSLASGMGFPGELFF
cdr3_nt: TGTGCCAGCAGCTTAGCAAGCGGGATGGGGTTTCCCGGGGAGCTGTTTTTT

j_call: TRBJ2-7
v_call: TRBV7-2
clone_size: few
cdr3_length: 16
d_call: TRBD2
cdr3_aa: CASSLLPGSREDEQYF
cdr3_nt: TGTGCCAGCAGCTTGCTTCCGGGGAGCCGGGAGGACGAGCAGTACTTC

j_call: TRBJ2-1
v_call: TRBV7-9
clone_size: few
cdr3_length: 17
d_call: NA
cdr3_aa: CASGPGARPSSYNEQFF
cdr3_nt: TGTGCCAGCGGACCCGGGGCGAGGCCCAGCTCCTACAATGAGCAGTTCTTC

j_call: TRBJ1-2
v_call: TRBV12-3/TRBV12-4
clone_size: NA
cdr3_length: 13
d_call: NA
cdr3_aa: CASSLEGGGGYTF
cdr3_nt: TGTGCCAGCAGTTTGGAGGGGGGAGGTGGCTACACCTTC

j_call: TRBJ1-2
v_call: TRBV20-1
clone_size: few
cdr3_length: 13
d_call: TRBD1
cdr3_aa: CSASLGGSYGYTF
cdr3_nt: TGCAGTGCTAGCTTAGGGGGCAGCTATGGCTACACCTTC

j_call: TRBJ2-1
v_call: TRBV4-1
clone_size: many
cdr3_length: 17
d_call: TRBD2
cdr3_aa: CASSQDWSGGAGNEQFF
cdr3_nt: TGCGCCAGCAGCCAAGATTGGAGCGGGGGGGCCGGGAATGAGCAGTTCTTC

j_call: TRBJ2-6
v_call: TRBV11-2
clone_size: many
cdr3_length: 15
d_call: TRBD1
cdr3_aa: CASSRTGNGANVLTF
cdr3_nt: TGTGCCAGCAGCCGGACAGGGAATGGGGCCAACGTCCTGACTTTC

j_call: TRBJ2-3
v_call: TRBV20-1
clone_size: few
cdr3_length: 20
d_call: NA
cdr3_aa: CSARDISSGGPTHGGDTQYF
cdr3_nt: TGCAGTGCTAGAGATATTTCTTCCGGGGGGCCGACCCATGGTGGAGATACGCAGTATTTT

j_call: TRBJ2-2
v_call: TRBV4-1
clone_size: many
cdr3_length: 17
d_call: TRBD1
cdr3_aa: CASSQDRNRGLTGELFF
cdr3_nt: TGCGCCAGCAGCCAAGATCGCAACAGGGGGCTAACCGGGGAGCTGTTTTTT

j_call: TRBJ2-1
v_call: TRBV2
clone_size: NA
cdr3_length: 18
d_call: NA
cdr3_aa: CASSENVPGRRLRHEQFF
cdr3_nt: TGTGCCAGCAGTGAAAATGTGCCGGGCCGGAGACTTCGACATGAGCAGTTCTTC

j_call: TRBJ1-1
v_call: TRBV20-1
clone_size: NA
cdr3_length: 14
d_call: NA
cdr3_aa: CSARDGAVNTEAFF
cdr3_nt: TGCAGTGCCAGAGATGGAGCTGTGAACACTGAAGCTTTCTTT

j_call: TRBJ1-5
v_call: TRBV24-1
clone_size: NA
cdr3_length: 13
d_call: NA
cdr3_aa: CATADNSNQPQHF
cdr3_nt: TGTGCCACTGCTGACAATAGCAATCAGCCCCAGCATTTT

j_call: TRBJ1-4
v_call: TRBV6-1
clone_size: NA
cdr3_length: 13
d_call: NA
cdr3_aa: CATRITTNEKLFF
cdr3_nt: TGTGCCACCAGAATAACAACTAATGAAAAACTGTTTTTT

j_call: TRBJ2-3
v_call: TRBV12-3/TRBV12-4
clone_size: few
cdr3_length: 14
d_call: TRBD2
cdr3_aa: CASSSPGLGDTQYF
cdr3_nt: TGTGCCAGCAGTTCCCCAGGACTAGGAGATACGCAGTATTTT

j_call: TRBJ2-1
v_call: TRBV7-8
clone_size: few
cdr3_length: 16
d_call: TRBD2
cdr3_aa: CASSAELAGDYNEQFF
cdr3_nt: TGTGCCAGCAGCGCCGAGCTAGCGGGAGACTACAATGAGCAGTTCTTC

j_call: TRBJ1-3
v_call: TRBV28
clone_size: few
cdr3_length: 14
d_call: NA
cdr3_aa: CASITGSSGNTIYF
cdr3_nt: TGTGCCAGCATCACAGGGAGCTCTGGAAACACCATATATTTT

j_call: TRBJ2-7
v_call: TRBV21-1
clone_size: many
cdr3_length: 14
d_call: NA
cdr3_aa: CASSKERSSYEQYF
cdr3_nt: TGTGCCAGCAGCAAAGAAAGGAGCTCCTACGAGCAGTACTTC

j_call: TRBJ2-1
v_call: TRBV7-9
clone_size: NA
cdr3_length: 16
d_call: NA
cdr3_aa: CASSPFKRTPYNEQFF
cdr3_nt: TGTGCCAGCAGCCCCTTTAAGAGAACGCCCTACAATGAGCAGTTCTTC

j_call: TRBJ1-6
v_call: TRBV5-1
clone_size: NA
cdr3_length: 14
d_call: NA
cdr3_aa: CASSGAQNNSPLHF
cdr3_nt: TGCGCCAGCAGCGGGGCCCAGAATAATTCACCCCTCCACTTT

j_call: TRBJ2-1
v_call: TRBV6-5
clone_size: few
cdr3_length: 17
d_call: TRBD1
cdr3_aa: CASSYSGRGGSWNEQFF
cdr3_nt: TGTGCCAGCAGTTACTCGGGCAGAGGGGGCTCGTGGAATGAGCAGTTCTTC

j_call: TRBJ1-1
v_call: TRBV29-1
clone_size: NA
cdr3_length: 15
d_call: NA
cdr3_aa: CSVGGPSAGNTEAFF
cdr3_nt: TGCAGCGTTGGGGGTCCCTCCGCAGGGAACACTGAAGCTTTCTTT

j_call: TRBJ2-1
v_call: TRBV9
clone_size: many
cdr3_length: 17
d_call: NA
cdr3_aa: CASSVVSGQSSYNEQFF
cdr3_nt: TGTGCCAGCAGCGTAGTTAGCGGCCAGAGCTCCTACAATGAGCAGTTCTTC

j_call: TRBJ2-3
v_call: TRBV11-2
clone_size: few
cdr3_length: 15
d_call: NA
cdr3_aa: CASSLFQMSTDTQYF
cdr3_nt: TGTGCCAGCAGCTTATTCCAGATGAGCACAGATACGCAGTATTTT

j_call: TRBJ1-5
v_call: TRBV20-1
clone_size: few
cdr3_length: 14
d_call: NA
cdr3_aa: CSARDLQGVQPQHF
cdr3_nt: TGCAGTGCTAGAGACTTACAGGGAGTTCAGCCCCAGCATTTT

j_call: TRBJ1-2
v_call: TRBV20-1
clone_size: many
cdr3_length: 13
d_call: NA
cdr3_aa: CSAPLGTNYGYTF
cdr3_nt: TGCAGTGCCCCTTTGGGAACAAACTATGGCTACACCTTC

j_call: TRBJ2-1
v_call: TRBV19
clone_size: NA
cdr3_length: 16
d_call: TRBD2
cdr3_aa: CASSLSSGTTYNEQFF
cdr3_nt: TGTGCCAGTAGTTTGTCTAGCGGGACAACCTACAATGAGCAGTTCTTC

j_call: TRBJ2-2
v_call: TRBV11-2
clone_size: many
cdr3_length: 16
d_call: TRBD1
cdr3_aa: CASSPRQGSNTGELFF
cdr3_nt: TGTGCCAGCAGCCCCCGACAGGGTTCGAACACCGGGGAGCTGTTTTTT

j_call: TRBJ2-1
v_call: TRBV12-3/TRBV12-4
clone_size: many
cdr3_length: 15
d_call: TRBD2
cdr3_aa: CASRFSGGAGNEQFF
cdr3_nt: TGTGCCAGCAGGTTTAGCGGGGGGGCAGGAAATGAGCAGTTCTTC

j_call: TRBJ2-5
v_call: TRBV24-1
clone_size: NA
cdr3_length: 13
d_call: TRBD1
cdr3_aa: CATSATGRETQYF
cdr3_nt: TGTGCCACCAGTGCGACAGGGCGAGAGACCCAGTACTTC

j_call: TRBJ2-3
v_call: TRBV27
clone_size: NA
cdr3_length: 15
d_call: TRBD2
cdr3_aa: CASSLRRGYTDTQYF
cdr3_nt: TGTGCCAGCAGTTTACGGCGGGGGTACACAGATACGCAGTATTTT

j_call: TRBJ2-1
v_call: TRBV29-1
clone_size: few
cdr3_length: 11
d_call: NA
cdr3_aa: CSAVQDNEQFF
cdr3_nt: TGCAGCGCCGTGCAGGACAATGAGCAGTTCTTC

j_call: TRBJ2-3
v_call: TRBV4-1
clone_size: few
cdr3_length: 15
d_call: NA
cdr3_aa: CASSQNTGHSDTQYF
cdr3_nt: TGCGCCAGCAGCCAAAATACAGGGCACTCAGATACGCAGTATTTT

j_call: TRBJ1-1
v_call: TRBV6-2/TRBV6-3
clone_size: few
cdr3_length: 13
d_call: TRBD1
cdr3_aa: CASTTGGFAEAFF
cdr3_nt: TGTGCCAGCACCACAGGGGGCTTTGCTGAAGCTTTCTTT

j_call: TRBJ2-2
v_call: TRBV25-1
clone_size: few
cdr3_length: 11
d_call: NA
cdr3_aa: CASSELGELFF
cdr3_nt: TGTGCCAGCAGTGAATTGGGGGAGCTGTTTTTT

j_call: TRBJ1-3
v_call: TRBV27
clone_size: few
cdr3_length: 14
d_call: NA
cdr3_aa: CASSPRRSGNTIYF
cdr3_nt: TGTGCCAGCAGTCCCCGACGTTCTGGAAACACCATATATTTT

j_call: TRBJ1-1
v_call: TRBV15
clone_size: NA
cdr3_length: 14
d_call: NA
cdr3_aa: CATSHSLGDTEAFF
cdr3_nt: TGTGCCACCAGCCACAGCCTGGGGGACACTGAAGCTTTCTTT

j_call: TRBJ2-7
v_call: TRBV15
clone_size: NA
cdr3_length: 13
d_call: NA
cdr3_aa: CATSTAVTYEQYF
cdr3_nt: TGTGCCACCAGCACGGCGGTTACCTACGAGCAGTACTTC

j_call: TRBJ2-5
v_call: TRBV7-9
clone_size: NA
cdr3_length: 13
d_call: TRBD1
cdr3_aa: CASTTGAGETQYF
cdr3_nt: TGTGCCAGCACGACAGGGGCTGGAGAGACCCAGTACTTC

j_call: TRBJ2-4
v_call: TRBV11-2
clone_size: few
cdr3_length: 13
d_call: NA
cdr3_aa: CASSPDPKNIQYF
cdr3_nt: TGTGCCAGCAGCCCCGACCCCAAAAACATTCAGTACTTC

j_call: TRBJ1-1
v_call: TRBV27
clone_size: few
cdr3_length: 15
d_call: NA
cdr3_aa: CASSPPFSGNTEAFF
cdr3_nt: TGTGCCAGCAGTCCACCTTTTTCGGGGAACACTGAAGCTTTCTTT

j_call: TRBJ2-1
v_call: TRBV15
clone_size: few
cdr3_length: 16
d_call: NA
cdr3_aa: CATSREQSGIPNEQFF
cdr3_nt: TGTGCCACCAGCAGAGAACAATCCGGGATCCCCAATGAGCAGTTCTTC

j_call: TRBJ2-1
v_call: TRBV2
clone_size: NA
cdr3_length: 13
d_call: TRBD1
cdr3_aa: CASRKTGFDEQFF
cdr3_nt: TGTGCCAGCAGAAAGACAGGGTTTGATGAGCAGTTCTTC

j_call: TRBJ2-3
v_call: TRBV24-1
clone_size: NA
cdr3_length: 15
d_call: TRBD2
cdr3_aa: CATSGGLAPSDTQYF
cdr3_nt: TGTGCCACCTCTGGCGGACTAGCGCCCTCAGATACGCAGTATTTT

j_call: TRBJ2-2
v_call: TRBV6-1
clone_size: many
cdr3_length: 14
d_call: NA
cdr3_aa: CASSESRGTGELFF
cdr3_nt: TGTGCCAGCAGTGAATCTAGGGGCACCGGGGAGCTGTTTTTT

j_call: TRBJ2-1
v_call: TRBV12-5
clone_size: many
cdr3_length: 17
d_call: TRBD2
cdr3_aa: CASGSTHGRGANNEQFF
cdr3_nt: TGTGCTAGTGGTTCCACCCACGGGAGGGGGGCCAACAATGAGCAGTTCTTC

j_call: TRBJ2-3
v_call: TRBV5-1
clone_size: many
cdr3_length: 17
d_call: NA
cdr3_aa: CASSLASGAGEHDTQYF
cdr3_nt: TGCGCCAGCAGCTTGGCCTCAGGGGCGGGGGAACATGATACGCAGTATTTT

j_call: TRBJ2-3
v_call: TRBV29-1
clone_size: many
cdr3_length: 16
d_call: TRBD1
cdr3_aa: CSVEEWDRGFVDTQYF
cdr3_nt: TGCAGCGTTGAAGAGTGGGACAGGGGGTTTGTAGATACGCAGTATTTT

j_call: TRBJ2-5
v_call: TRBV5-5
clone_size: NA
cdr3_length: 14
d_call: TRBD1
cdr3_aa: CASSFRDRKETQYF
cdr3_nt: TGTGCCAGCAGCTTTCGGGACAGAAAAGAGACCCAGTACTTC

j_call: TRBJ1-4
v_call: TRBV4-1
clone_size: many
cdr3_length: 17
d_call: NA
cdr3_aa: CASSREARRATNEKLFF
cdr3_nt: TGCGCCAGCAGCCGGGAAGCCAGGCGTGCAACTAATGAAAAACTGTTTTTT